This TCR beta chain was obtained from a study of control samples from healthy donors and cancer patients. Repertoires were generated with immunoSEQ multiplex PCR, while TCRdb's copy carries only in-frame clones and drops some. The table lists more than 75,000 clones, about 80% of them singletons. The sequence was obtained from a woman in her twenties or thirties in good health. The sample taken for sequencing was blood.

The CDR3 loop is CASSQGWGNQETQYF. The CDR3 bases are TGTGCCAGCAGCCAAGGTTGGGGGAACCAAGAGACCCAGTACTTC. The chain combines TRBV3-1 (or the pseudogene TRBV3-2) with TRBJ2-5, with D perhaps assigned TRBD1 or TRBD2 (5 bases each). V gave up 1 base and J gave up 0 bases, with 9 bases separating them. Germline CDR1 reads LGHDT; CDR2 reads YNNKEL (reference sequence). The CDR3 consists of 15 residues.